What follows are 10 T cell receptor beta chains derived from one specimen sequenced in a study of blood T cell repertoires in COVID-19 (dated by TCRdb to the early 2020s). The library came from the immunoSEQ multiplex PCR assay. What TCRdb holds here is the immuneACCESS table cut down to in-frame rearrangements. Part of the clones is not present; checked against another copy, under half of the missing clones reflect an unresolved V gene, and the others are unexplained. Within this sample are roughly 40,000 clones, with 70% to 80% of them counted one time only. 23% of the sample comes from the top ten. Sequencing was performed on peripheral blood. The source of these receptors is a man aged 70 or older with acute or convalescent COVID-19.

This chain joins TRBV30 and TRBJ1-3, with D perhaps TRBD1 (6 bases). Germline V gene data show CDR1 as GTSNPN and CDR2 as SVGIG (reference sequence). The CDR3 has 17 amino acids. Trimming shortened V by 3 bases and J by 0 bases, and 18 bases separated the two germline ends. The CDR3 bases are TGTGCCTGGAGAGGGGACATGATTTGGAGCTCTGGAAACACCATATATTTT. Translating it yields CAWRGDMIWSSGNTIYF.

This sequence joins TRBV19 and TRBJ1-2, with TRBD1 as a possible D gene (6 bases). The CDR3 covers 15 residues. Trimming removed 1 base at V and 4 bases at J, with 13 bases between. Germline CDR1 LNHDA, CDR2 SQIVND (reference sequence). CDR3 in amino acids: CASSIGQGKAYGYTF. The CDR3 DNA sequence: TGTGCCAGTAGTATAGGCCAGGGGAAGGCCTATGGCTACACCTTC. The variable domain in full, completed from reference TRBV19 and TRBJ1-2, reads DGGITQSPKYLFRKEGQNVTLSCEQNLNHDAMYWYRQDPGQGLRLIYYSQIVNDFQKGDIAEGYSVSREKKESFPLTVTSAQKNPTAFYLCASSIGQGKAYGYTFGSGTRLTVV.

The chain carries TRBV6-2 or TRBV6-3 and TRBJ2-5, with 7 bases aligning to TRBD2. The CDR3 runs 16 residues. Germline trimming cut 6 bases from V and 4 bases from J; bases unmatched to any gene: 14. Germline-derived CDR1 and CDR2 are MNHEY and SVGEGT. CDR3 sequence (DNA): TGTGCCAGCAGCCCCGTGGGCGGGAGTAAAGGAGAGACCCAGTACTTC. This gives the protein CASSPVGGSKGETQYF.

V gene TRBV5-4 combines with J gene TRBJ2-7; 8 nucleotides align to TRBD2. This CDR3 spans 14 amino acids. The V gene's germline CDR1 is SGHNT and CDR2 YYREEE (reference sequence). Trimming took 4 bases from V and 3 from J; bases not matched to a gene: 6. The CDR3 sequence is CASSIGGAVYEQYF. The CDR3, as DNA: TGTGCCAGCAGCATCGGGGGGGCTGTCTACGAGCAGTACTTC.

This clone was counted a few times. The CDR3: CASSLTTNEKLFF. In nucleotides, the CDR3 is TGTGCCAGCAGTCTAACAACTAATGAAAAACTGTTTTTT. This chain uses TRBV28 with TRBJ1-4; D not certain. This CDR3 is built from 13 residues. The germline V gene has CDR1 MDHEN and CDR2 SYDVKM. The V end lost 5 bases, the J end lost 0 bases, and 4 bases lay between the germline ends.

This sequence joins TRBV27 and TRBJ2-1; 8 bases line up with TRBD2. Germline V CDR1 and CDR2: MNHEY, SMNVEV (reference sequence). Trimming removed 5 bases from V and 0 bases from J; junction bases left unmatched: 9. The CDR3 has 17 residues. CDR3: CASSVRAGGPSYNEQFF. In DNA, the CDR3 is TGTGCCAGCAGTGTGAGGGCGGGAGGACCCTCCTACAATGAGCAGTTCTTC.

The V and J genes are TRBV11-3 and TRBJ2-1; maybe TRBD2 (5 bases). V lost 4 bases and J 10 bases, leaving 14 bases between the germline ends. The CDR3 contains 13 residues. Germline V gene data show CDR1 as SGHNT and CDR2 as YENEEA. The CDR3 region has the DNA TGTGCCAGCAGCTCCTACTATAGCGAGGAGCAGTTCTTC. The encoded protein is CASSSYYSEEQFF.

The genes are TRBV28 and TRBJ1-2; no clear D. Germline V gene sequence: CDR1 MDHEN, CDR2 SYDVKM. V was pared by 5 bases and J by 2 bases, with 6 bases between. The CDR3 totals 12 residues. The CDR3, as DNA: TGTGCCAGCAGTGAACAGAACTATGGCTACACCTTC. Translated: CASSEQNYGYTF.

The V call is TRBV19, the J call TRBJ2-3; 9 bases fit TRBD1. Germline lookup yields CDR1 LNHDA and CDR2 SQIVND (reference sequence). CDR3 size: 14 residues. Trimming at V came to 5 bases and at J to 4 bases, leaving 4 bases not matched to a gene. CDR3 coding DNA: TGTGCCAGTAGTGCGGGACAGGGAGCAGATACGCAGTATTTT. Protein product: CASSAGQGADTQYF.

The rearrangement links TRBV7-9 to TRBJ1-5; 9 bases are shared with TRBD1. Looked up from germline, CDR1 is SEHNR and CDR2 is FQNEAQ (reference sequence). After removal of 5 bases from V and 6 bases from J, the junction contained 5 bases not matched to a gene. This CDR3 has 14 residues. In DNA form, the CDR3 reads TGTGCCAGCAGCCCTGGGACAGGGATTCAGCCCCAGCATTTT. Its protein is CASSPGTGIQPQHF.